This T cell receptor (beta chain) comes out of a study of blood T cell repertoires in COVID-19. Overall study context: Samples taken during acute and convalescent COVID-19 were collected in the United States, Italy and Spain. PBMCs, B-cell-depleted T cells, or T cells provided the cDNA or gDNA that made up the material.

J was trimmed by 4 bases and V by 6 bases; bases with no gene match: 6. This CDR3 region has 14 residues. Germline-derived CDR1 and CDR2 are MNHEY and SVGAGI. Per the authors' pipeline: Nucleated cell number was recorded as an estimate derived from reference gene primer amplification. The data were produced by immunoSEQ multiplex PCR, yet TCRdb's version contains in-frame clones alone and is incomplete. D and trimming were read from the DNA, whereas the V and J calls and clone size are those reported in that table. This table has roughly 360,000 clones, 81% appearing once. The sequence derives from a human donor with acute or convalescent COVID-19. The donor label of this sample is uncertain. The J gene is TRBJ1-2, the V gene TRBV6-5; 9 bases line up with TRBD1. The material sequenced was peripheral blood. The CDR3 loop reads CASSGRDRAYGYTF. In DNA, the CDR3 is TGTGCCAGCAGCGGAAGGGACAGGGCCTATGGCTACACCTTC.